This T cell receptor (beta chain) was recovered during a study of PD-L1 blockade in urothelial cancer. Turning to the study itself: Patients' prior chemotherapy regimens numbered 0 to 3. Timepoints chosen for blood analysis were 3 weeks (second dose) and 6 weeks after treatment start.

Germline CDR1 reads SGDLS; CDR2 reads YYNGEE. Trimming took 7 bases from V and 6 from J, leaving 23 bases between them. The CDR3 has 15 residues. Templates that were synthetic TCR analogs were spiked into each PCR. Produced via immunoSEQ multiplex PCR; TCRdb's table is partial and in-frame only. The repertoire holds 45,000 to 60,000 clones, with over 75% as singletons. The V gene is TRBV9, the J gene TRBJ2-7; D perhaps matches TRBD2 (5 bases). Sample: PBMCs, taken around atezolizumab (anti-PD-L1) treatment. This receptor was identified in a middle-aged man with urothelial cancer. The CDR3 region is CASLLLDLGGGEQYF. The CDR3 region has the DNA TGTGCCAGCCTCCTACTTGACTTGGGCGGAGGCGAGCAGTACTTC.